The next 20 T cell receptor beta chains were all read from a single sample in a study of CXCR3-negative and CXCR3-positive naive CD8 T cells. TRB cDNA was prepared as libraries by UMI-labeled 5' RACE. No DNA is given; TCRdb re-called the 5' RACE reads and lists each CDR3 protein once. The listing contains about 130,000 distinct CDR3 sequences. Sequenced sample: naive CXCR3- CD8+ T cells from blood. Subset noted: CD45RO-CCR7+CD27+CD95- naive CD8+ T cells lacking CXCR3 (TNR3-). Receptors were obtained from a human donor in good health. Some clones in this sample may be carry-over from other donors' samples.

The chain carries TRBV19 and TRBJ2-2; the TCRdb call, TRBD1, lacks DNA for checking. Per the germline V gene, CDR1 is LNHDA and CDR2 is SQIVND (reference sequence). This CDR3 has 18 amino acids. The CDR3 sequence is CASSIVRPDKTNTGELFF. Combining the CDR3 with reference TRBV19 and TRBJ2-2 gives the whole variable domain DGGITQSPKYLFRKEGQNVTLSCEQNLNHDAMYWYRQDPGQGLRLIYYSQIVNDFQKGDIAEGYSVSREKKESFPLTVTSAQKNPTAFYLCASSIVRPDKTNTGELFFGEGSRLTVL.

The chain employs TRBV6-2 or TRBV6-3 and TRBJ2-1; TCRdb proposes TRBD2, but this gene call is untestable without DNA. From germline, CDR1 is MNHEY and CDR2 SVGEGT. The CDR3 length is 14 residues. CDR3 protein: CASSYSRGYNEQFF.

The chain links TRBV4-3 to TRBJ1-5; there is no DNA to check the TCRdb D call of TRBD1. Germline CDR1 reads LGHNA; CDR2 reads YSLEER. The CDR3 sequence is 15 residues long. CDR3 in amino acids: CASSQDHRADQPQHF.

V and J are TRBV28 and TRBJ2-3; TCRdb's D call, TRBD2, is unchecked because there is no DNA. Germline CDR1 reads MDHEN; CDR2 reads SYDVKM. CDR3 size: 17 residues. CDR3: CASSFGASGRATDTQYF.

The chain joins TRBV7-9 to TRBJ2-1; TCRdb's D call, TRBD2, is unchecked because there is no DNA. The germline V gene encodes CDR1 SEHNR and CDR2 FQNEAQ (reference sequence). The CDR3 is 16 residues long. The CDR3: CASSLGLAELYNEQFF.

The chain has TRBV5-1 and TRBJ1-1; the TCRdb D gene call, TRBD1, has no DNA to confirm it. Germline V gene data show CDR1 as SGHRS and CDR2 as YFSETQ. This CDR3 comprises 13 residues. CDR3 sequence: CASSFPGAGEAFF.

This chain joins TRBV20-1 and TRBJ2-7. There are 13 residues in the CDR3. In germline, CDR1 is DFQATT, CDR2 SNEGSKA (reference sequence). The CDR3 protein is CSASSLESYEQYF.

This chain links TRBV6-5 with TRBJ2-7; the TCRdb call, TRBD1, lacks DNA for checking. Germline V gives CDR1 MNHEY, CDR2 SVGAGI. The CDR3 runs to 15 residues. The CDR3 is CASSYSIGGTYEQYF.

V gene TRBV6-6 combines with J gene TRBJ2-3; TCRdb's assignment of TRBD1 cannot be checked, as there is no DNA. Germline values: CDR1 MNHNY, CDR2 SVGAGI (reference sequence). CDR3 length equals 16 residues. The CDR3 reads CASSFSQGEVTDTQYF.

J is TRBJ2-2 and V is TRBV2; TCRdb calls TRBD1, which cannot be checked without DNA. This CDR3 is built from 14 residues. CDR1 and CDR2 (germline): SNHLY, FYNNEI. CDR3 sequence reads: CASWWAGVTGELFF.

J is TRBJ2-1 and V is TRBV28; checking the TCRdb D call of TRBD2 is not possible without DNA. This CDR3 contains 11 residues. The V gene's germline CDR1 is MDHEN and CDR2 SYDVKM. CDR3 loop: CASNLGGVVFF.

V is TRBV7-7 and J is TRBJ1-3. The CDR3 is 14 amino acids. The germline CDR1 and CDR2 sequences are SSHAT and FNYEAQ (reference sequence). This CDR3 reads CASSSAGSGNTIYF.

The chain links TRBV5-1 to TRBJ2-1; TCRdb designates TRBD1, a call that cannot be tested without DNA. Germline CDR1 SGHRS, CDR2 YFSETQ. This CDR3 spans 16 amino acids. CDR3 residues: CASSTGQANSYNEQFF.

This chain links TRBV2 with TRBJ2-3; TCRdb names TRBD1, which stays unverified in the absence of DNA. In germline, CDR1 is SNHLY, CDR2 FYNNEI. CDR3 length: 15 amino acids. CDR3 loop: CASREGVGGADTQYF.

The rearrangement joins TRBV10-3 to TRBJ2-4; without DNA, the TCRdb call of TRBD2 cannot be checked. Per the germline V gene, CDR1 is ENHRY and CDR2 is SYGVKD. The CDR3 length is 19 residues. CDR3 sequence: CAISESQTSGTVAKNIQYF.

This rearrangement joins TRBV7-8 to TRBJ2-7; checking the TCRdb D call of TRBD1 is not possible without DNA. CDR3 length: 15 amino acids. Germline V gives CDR1 SGHVS, CDR2 FQNEAQ. The chain's CDR3 is CASSLLGQVDYEQYF.

The chain combines TRBV12-3 or TRBV12-4 with TRBJ2-7; the TCRdb D gene call, TRBD1, has no DNA to confirm it. The CDR3 consists of 14 residues. CDR3 sequence: CASSSRTGWDEQYF.

This chain uses TRBV2 with TRBJ2-7. This CDR3 contains 12 residues. Germline assignment: CDR1 SNHLY and CDR2 FYNNEI. The CDR3 protein is CASIWQPYEQYF.

The V gene is TRBV27, the J gene TRBJ2-7; the TCRdb call, TRBD1, lacks DNA for checking. The CDR3 runs 13 residues. Germline V lookup: CDR1 MNHEY, CDR2 SMNVEV (reference sequence). CDR3 amino acids: CASSPGTDYEQYF.

J is TRBJ2-7 and V is TRBV20-1; TCRdb names TRBD2, which stays unverified in the absence of DNA. The CDR3 is 17 amino acids. Germline-derived CDR1 and CDR2 are DFQATT and SNEGSKA (reference sequence). The CDR3 protein is CSAWGSLAGGPSYEQYF.